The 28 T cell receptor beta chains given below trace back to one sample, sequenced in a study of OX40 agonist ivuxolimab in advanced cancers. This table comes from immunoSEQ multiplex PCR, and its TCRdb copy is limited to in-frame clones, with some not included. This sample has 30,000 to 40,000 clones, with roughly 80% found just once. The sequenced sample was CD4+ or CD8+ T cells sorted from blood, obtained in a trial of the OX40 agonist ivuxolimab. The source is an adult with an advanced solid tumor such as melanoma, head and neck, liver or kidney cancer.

The CDR3 DNA sequence: TGTGCCAGCAGTCGAAGTTGGAGCAGCTCCTACAATGAGCAGTTCTTC. The encoded protein is CASSRSWSSSYNEQFF. J is TRBJ2-1 and V is TRBV7-2, with D unclear. The CDR3 runs 16 residues. V lost 6 bases and J 0 bases, leaving 15 bases between the germline ends. Germline assignment: CDR1 SGHTA and CDR2 FQGNSA.

The CDR3 DNA reads as TGTGCCAGCAGTGAAAGAATAGGGGGTGAAGCTTTCTTT. This encodes CASSERIGGEAFF. The chain couples TRBV6-4 to TRBJ1-1; possibly TRBD1 for D (6 bases). From germline, CDR1 is MRHNA and CDR2 SNTAGT. The CDR3 extends over 13 amino acids. Between the trimmed V and J ends, which lost 3 bases and 7 bases, there was a span of 12 bases.

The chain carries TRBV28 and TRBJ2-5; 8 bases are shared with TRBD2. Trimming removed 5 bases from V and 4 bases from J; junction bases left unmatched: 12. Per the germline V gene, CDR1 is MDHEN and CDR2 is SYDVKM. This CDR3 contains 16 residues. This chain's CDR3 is CASSPTRGLAGETQYF. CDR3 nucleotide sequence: TGTGCCAGCAGTCCCACCAGAGGACTAGCTGGAGAGACCCAGTACTTC.

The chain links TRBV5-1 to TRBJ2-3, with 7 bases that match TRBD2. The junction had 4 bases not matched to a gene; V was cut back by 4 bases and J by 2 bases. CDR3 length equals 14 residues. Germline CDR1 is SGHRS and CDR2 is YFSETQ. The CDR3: CASSKRGTTDTQYF. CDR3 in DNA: TGCGCCAGCAGCAAGCGGGGTACCACAGATACGCAGTATTTT.

The CDR3 protein is CASRGGQDPSGRDEQYF. The DNA for the CDR3 is TGTGCCAGCAGGGGGGGACAGGATCCTAGCGGGAGAGACGAGCAGTACTTC. The rearrangement uses TRBV11-2 and TRBJ2-7, with 10 bases lining up with TRBD2. With 6 bases clipped from V and 5 bases from J, the junction kept 16 bases outside the gene matches. This CDR3 contains 17 residues. The germline V gene encodes CDR1 SGHAT and CDR2 FQNNGV.

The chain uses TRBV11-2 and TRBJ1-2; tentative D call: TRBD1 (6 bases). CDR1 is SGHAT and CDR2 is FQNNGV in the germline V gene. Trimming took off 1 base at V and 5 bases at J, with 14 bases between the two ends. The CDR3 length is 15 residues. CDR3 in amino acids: CASSLVGGRLYGYTF. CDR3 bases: TGTGCCAGCAGCTTAGTTGGGGGGCGATTGTATGGCTACACCTTC. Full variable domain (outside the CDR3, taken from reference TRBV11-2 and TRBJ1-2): EAGVAQSPRYKIIEKRQSVAFWCNPISGHATLYWYQQILGQGPKLLIQFQNNGVVDDSQLPKDRFSAERLKGVDSTLKIQPAKLEDSAVYLCASSLVGGRLYGYTFGSGTRLTVV.

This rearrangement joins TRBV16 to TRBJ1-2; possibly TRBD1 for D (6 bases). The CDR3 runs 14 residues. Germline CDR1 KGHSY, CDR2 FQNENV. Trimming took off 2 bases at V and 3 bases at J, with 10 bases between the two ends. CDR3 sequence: CASSQKGEYYGYTF. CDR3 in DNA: TGTGCCAGCAGCCAAAAGGGGGAGTACTATGGCTACACCTTC. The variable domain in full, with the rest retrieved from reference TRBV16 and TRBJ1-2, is GEEVAQTPKHLVRGEGQKAKLYCAPIKGHSYVFWYQQVLKNEFKFLISFQNENVFDETGMPKERFSAKCLPNSPCSLEIQATKLEDSAVYFCASSQKGEYYGYTFGSGTRLTVV.

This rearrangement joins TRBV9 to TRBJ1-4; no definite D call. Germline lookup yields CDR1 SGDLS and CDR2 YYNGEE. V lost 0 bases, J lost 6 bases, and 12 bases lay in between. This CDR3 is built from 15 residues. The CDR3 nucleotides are TGTGCCAGCAGCGTAGGGGCCATCTTGGATGAAAAACTGTTTTTT. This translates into CASSVGAILDEKLFF. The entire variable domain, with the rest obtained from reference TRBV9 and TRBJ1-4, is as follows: DSGVTQTPKHLITATGQRVTLRCSPRSGDLSVYWYQQSLDQGLQFLIQYYNGEERAKGNILERFSAQQFPDLHSELNLSSLELGDSALYFCASSVGAILDEKLFFGSGTQLSVL.

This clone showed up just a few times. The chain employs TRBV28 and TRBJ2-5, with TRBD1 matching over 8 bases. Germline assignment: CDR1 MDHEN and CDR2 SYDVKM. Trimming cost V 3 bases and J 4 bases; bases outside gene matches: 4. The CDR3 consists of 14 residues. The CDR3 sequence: CASSFRGRVETQYF. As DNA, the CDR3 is TGTGCCAGCAGTTTCAGGGGGCGTGTAGAGACCCAGTACTTC.

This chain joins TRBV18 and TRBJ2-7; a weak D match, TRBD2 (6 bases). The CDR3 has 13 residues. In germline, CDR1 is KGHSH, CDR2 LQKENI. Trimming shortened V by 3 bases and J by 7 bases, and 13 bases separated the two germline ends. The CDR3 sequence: CASSPAGGGEQYF. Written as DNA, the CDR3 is TGTGCCAGCTCACCCGCCGGGGGTGGTGAGCAGTACTTC.

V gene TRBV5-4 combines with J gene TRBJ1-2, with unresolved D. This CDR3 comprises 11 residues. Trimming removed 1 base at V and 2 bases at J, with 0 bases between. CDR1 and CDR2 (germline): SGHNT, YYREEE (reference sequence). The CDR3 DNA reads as TGTGCCAGCAGCTTGAACTATGGCTACACCTTC. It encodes CASSLNYGYTF.

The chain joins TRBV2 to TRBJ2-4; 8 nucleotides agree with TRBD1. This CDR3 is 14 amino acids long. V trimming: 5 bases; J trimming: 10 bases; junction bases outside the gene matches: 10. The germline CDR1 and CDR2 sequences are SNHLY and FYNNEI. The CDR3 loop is CASSPMSGGEIQYF. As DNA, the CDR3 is TGTGCCAGCAGTCCGATGTCAGGGGGCGAAATTCAGTACTTC.

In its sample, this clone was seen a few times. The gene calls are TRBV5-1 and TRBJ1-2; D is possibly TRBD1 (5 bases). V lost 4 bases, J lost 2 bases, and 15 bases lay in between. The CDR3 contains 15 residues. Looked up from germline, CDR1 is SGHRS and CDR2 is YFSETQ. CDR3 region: CASSRLSGVNYGYTF. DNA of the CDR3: TGCGCCAGCAGCCGCTTGTCGGGGGTCAACTATGGCTACACCTTC.

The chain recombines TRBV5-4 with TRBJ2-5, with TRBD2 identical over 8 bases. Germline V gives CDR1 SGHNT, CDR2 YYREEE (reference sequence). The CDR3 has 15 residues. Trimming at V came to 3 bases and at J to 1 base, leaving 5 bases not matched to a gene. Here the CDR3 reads CASSSGLGTQETQYF. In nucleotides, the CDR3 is TGTGCCAGCAGCTCGGGACTAGGCACCCAAGAGACCCAGTACTTC.

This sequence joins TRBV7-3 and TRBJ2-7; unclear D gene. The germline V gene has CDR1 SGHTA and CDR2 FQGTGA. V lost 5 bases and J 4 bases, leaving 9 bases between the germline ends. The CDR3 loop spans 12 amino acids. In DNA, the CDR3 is TGTGCCAGCAGCCGCGAAAATTACGAGCAGTACTTC. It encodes CASSRENYEQYF.

The CDR3, as DNA: TGTGCCAGTAGTATAGTCGGCAGGGCCTACGAGCAGTACTTC. Protein: CASSIVGRAYEQYF. The chain has TRBV19 and TRBJ2-7; perhaps TRBD1 as D (5 bases). With 1 base removed from V and 2 bases from J, the gap between germline ends came to 9 bases. The CDR3 runs 14 residues. Germline-derived CDR1 and CDR2 are LNHDA and SQIVND (reference sequence).

CDR3 DNA: TGTGCCAGCAGTGAAGGCGGGGGGGACACAGATACGCAGTATTTT. It is translated as CASSEGGGDTDTQYF. The genes are TRBV6-4 and TRBJ2-3; TRBD2 matches 9 bases. Germline V gene lookup returns CDR1 MRHNA and CDR2 SNTAGT. The CDR3 covers 15 residues. V was clipped by 3 bases and J by 2 bases; unmatched bases: 3.

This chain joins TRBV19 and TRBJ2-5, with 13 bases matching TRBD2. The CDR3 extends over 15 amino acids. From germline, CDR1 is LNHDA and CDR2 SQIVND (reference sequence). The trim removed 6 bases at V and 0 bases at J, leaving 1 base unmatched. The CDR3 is CASRGTSGNQETQYF. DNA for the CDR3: TGTGCCAGTAGAGGGACTAGCGGGAACCAAGAGACCCAGTACTTC.

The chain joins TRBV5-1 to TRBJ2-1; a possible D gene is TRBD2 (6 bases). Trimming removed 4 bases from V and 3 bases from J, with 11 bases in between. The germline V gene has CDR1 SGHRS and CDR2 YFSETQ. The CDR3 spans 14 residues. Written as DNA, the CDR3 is TGCGCCAGCAGCCGGACCGGGAGCTACAATGAGCAGTTCTTC. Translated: CASSRTGSYNEQFF.

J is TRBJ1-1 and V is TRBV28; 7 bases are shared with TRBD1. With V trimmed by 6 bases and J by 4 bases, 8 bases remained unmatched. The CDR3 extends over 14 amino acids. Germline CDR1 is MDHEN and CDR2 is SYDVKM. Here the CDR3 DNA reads TGTGCCAGCAGCCCCGGGACAGCGTTCACTGAAGCTTTCTTT. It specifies CASSPGTAFTEAFF.

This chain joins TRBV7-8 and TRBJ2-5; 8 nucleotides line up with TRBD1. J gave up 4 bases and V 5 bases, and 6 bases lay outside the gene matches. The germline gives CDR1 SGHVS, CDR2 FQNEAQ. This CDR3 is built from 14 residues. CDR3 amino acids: CASSIGTGLETQYF. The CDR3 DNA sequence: TGTGCCAGCAGCATTGGGACAGGCCTAGAGACCCAGTACTTC.

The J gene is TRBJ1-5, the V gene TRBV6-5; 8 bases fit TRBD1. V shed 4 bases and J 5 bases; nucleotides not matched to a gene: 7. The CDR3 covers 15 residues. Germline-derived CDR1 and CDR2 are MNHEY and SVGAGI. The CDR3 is CASSSLDREDQPQHF. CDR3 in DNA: TGTGCCAGCAGTTCCCTGGACAGGGAAGATCAGCCCCAGCATTTT.

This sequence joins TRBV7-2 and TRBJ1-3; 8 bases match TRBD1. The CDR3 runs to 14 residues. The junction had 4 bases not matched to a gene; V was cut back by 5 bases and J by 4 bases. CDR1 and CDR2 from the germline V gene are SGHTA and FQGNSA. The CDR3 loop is CASSLTGGGNTIYF. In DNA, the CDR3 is TGTGCCAGCAGCCTCACAGGGGGAGGAAACACCATATATTTT. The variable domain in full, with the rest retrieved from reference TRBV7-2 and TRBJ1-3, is GAGVSQSPSNKVTEKGKDVELRCDPISGHTALYWYRQSLGQGLEFLIYFQGNSAPDKSGLPSDRFSAERTGGSVSTLTIQRTQQEDSAVYLCASSLTGGGNTIYFGEGSWLTVV.

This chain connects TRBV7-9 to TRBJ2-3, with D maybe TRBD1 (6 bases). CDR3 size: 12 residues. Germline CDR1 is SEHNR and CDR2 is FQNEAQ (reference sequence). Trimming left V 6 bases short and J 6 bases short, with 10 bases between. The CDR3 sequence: CASRGAGDTQYF. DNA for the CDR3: TGTGCCAGCAGGGGGGCCGGGGATACGCAGTATTTT.

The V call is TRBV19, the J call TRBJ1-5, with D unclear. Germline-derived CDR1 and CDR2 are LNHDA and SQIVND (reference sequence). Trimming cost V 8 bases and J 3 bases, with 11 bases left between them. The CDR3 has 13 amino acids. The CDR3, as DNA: TGTGCCAGTCGAGCCGGGGTCAATCAGCCCCAGCATTTT. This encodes CASRAGVNQPQHF. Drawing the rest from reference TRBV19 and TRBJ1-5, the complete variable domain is DGGITQSPKYLFRKEGQNVTLSCEQNLNHDAMYWYRQDPGQGLRLIYYSQIVNDFQKGDIAEGYSVSREKKESFPLTVTSAQKNPTAFYLCASRAGVNQPQHFGDGTRLSIL.

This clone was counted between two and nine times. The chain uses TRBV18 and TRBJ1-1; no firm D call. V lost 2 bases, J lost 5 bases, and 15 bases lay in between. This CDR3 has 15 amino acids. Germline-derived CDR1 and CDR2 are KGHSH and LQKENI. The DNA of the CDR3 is TGTGCCAGCTCACCAGAAGCAGGTGGGAGGACTGAAGCTTTCTTT. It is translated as CASSPEAGGRTEAFF.

Written as DNA, the CDR3 is TGTGCCAGTAGTATGGGGGCCGGCGGCGTCCCACTCCAAGAGACCCAGTACTTC. It yields the protein CASSMGAGGVPLQETQYF. This chain uses TRBV19 with TRBJ2-5; possibly TRBD1 for D (6 bases). CDR1 is LNHDA and CDR2 is SQIVND in the germline V gene (reference sequence). Trimming pared 3 bases from V and 1 base from J, leaving 21 bases between. This CDR3 has 18 residues.

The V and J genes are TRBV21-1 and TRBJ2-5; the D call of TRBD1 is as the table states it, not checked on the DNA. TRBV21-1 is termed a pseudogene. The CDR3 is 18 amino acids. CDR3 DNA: TGTGCCAGCAGCAAAGATGGGGTCGGCAGGGTCGGGCAAGAGACCCAGTACTTC. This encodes CASSKDGVGRVGQETQYF.